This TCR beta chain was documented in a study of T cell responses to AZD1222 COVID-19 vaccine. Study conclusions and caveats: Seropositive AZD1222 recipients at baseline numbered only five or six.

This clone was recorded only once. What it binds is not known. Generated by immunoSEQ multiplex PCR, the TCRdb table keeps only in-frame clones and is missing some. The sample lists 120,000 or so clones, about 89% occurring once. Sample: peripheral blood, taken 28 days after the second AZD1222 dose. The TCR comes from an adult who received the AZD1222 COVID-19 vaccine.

The CDR3 is CASSLFGPLSVETQYF. The CDR3 DNA reads TGTGCCAGCAGCTTATTCGGGCCCCTATCGGTAGAGACCCAGTACTTC. The V gene is TRBV7-2, the J gene TRBJ2-5, with no clear D. The germline V and J ends were trimmed by 2 bases and 4 bases, with 17 bases remaining between them. The CDR3 length is 16 residues. The germline V gene encodes CDR1 SGHTA and CDR2 FQGNSA. Complete variable domain (other parts from reference TRBV7-2 and TRBJ2-5): GAGVSQSPSNKVTEKGKDVELRCDPISGHTALYWYRQSLGQGLEFLIYFQGNSAPDKSGLPSDRFSAERTGGSVSTLTIQRTQQEDSAVYLCASSLFGPLSVETQYFGPGTRLLVL.